Shown below are 20 T cell receptor beta chains from a single sample sequenced in a study of T cells after yellow fever vaccination. TCRdb reprocessed the 5' RACE reads with MiXCR, giving one entry per CDR3 protein. The table includes some 68,000 distinct CDR3 sequences, around 7% detected once. Material: CD8+ T cells sorted from PBMCs, obtained roughly 47 days after the first yellow fever vaccination. Source of these receptors: a man between 18 and 35 years old who received the YFV17D yellow fever vaccine.

This clonotype was recorded at least ten times. The V and J genes are TRBV7-9 and TRBJ2-1; a weak D match, TRBD2 (5 bases). The CDR3 runs 13 residues. V gave up 3 bases and J gave up 7 bases, with 10 bases separating them. Germline lookup yields CDR1 SEHNR and CDR2 FQNEAQ (reference sequence). DNA for the CDR3: TGTGCCAGCAGCTTCTCGGGCGGGAATGAGCAGTTCTTC. Translating it yields CASSFSGGNEQFF.

The sample holds many counts of this clonotype. The gene calls are TRBV4-2 and TRBJ1-6; perhaps TRBD1 as D (6 bases). The CDR3 extends over 17 amino acids. Germline assignment: CDR1 LGHNA and CDR2 YNFKEQ. Deletions cut 0 bases from V and 9 bases from J, with 18 bases between. This chain's CDR3 is CASSQDPVFGGASPLHF. The CDR3 DNA sequence: TGTGCCAGCAGCCAAGATCCTGTGTTCGGGGGGGCTTCACCCCTCCACTTT.

This clonotype showed up many times. The chain employs TRBV18 and TRBJ2-3; D is perhaps TRBD1 (5 bases). The ends were cut back, 5 bases at V and 5 bases at J, with 17 bases in the middle. The CDR3 is 15 residues long. Germline V gene lookup returns CDR1 KGHSH and CDR2 LQKENI. CDR3 coding DNA: TGTGCCAGCTCATCTGCAGGGATACAAGAAGATACGCAGTATTTT. Protein product: CASSSAGIQEDTQYF. The full variable domain, completed using reference TRBV18 and TRBJ2-3, is NAGVMQNPRHLVRRRGQEARLRCSPMKGHSHVYWYRQLPEEGLKFMVYLQKENIIDESGMPKERFSAEFPKEGPSILRIQQVVRGDSAAYFCASSSAGIQEDTQYFGPGTRLTVL.

V gene TRBV7-6 combines with J gene TRBJ1-5, with D maybe TRBD1 (5 bases). Per the germline V gene, CDR1 is SGHVS and CDR2 is FNYEAQ. CDR3 length equals 15 residues. V dropped 3 bases and J dropped 1 base, with 10 bases sitting between them. The CDR3 bases are TGTGCCAGCAGCTTGAGGCAGGGCAGCAATCAGCCCCAGCATTTT. It yields the protein CASSLRQGSNQPQHF.

At least ten counts were recorded for this clonotype. This chain links TRBV15 with TRBJ2-2, with no clear D. The CDR3 consists of 15 residues. V was shortened by 0 bases and J by 4 bases, with 9 bases between the two germline ends. The germline gives CDR1 LNHNV, CDR2 YYDKDF (reference sequence). This CDR3 is CATSREATFTGELFF. CDR3 sequence (DNA): TGTGCCACCAGCAGAGAGGCCACCTTCACCGGGGAGCTGTTTTTT.

This clonotype appeared many times. The V call is TRBV29-1, the J call TRBJ2-5; the match to TRBD2 covers 10 bases. Losses at the gene ends were 4 bases for V and 1 base for J; bases not matched to a gene: 3. The CDR3 has 14 amino acids. Germline lookup yields CDR1 SQVTM and CDR2 ANQGSEA. The CDR3 nucleotides are TGCAGCGTTGTGCCTAGCGGGGGCCAAGAGACCCAGTACTTC. Encoded protein: CSVVPSGGQETQYF.

The sample holds a few counts of this clonotype. The chain joins TRBV5-1 to TRBJ2-1; perhaps TRBD1 as D (6 bases). The CDR3 runs 18 residues. The V gene lost 4 bases and the J gene lost 1 base, with 21 bases spanning the gap. Germline-derived CDR1 and CDR2 are SGHRS and YFSETQ. The chain's CDR3 is CASSPEPGTPISYNEQFF. The CDR3 DNA sequence: TGCGCCAGCAGCCCAGAGCCGGGGACACCCATATCCTACAATGAGCAGTTCTTC.

The V gene is TRBV20-1, the J gene TRBJ1-4, with unresolved D. V was trimmed by 7 bases and J by 0 bases, leaving 12 bases between them. Germline V gives CDR1 DFQATT, CDR2 SNEGSKA (reference sequence). The CDR3 is 14 residues long. The CDR3 nucleotides read TGCAGTGTTTGGACGTCTGCAACTAATGAAAAACTGTTTTTT. Translation: CSVWTSATNEKLFF.

This clonotype was found many times. The chain joins TRBV7-2 to TRBJ2-3; TRBD1 might be the D (5 bases). Trimming removed 1 base at V and 2 bases at J, with 10 bases between. CDR1 and CDR2 (germline): SGHTA, FQGNSA. The CDR3 loop spans 15 amino acids. CDR3 sequence (DNA): TGTGCCAGCAGCTTAGTCACAGGTTACACAGATACGCAGTATTTT. This codes for CASSLVTGYTDTQYF. Filled out from reference TRBV7-2 and TRBJ2-3, the complete variable domain reads GAGVSQSPSNKVTEKGKDVELRCDPISGHTALYWYRQSLGQGLEFLIYFQGNSAPDKSGLPSDRFSAERTGGSVSTLTIQRTQQEDSAVYLCASSLVTGYTDTQYFGPGTRLTVL.

This clonotype was seen repeatedly, ten times or more. The CDR3 bases are TGTGCCAGCAGGGGCCGGGGGTTCTACGAGCAGTACTTC. Its translation: CASRGRGFYEQYF. The rearrangement links TRBV2 to TRBJ2-7; D perhaps matches TRBD2 (6 bases). V shed 6 bases and J shed 3 bases, with 12 bases lying between them. CDR1 and CDR2 from the germline V gene are SNHLY and FYNNEI. This CDR3 region has 13 residues. Full variable domain (outside the CDR3, taken from reference TRBV2 and TRBJ2-7): EPEVTQTPSHQVTQMGQEVILRCVPISNHLYFYWYRQILGQKVEFLVSFYNNEISEKSEIFDDQFSVERPDGSNFTLKIRSTKLEDSAMYFCASRGRGFYEQYFGPGTRLTVT.

The table lists this clonotype with many counts. The chain combines TRBV20-1 with TRBJ1-2; 7 bases are shared with TRBD1. The V gene's germline CDR1 is DFQATT and CDR2 SNEGSKA (reference sequence). The V and J ends lost 3 bases and 2 bases, in that order; junction bases with no gene match: 6. The CDR3 is 14 residues long. The CDR3: CSARADRLNYGYTF. Written as DNA, the CDR3 is TGCAGTGCTAGGGCGGACAGGTTGAACTATGGCTACACCTTC.

About this clonotype: Being one base from a much bigger clone, this may be a read error. The J gene is TRBJ2-1, the V gene TRBV3-1; 11 nucleotides agree with TRBD2. J lost 0 bases, V lost 8 bases, and 12 bases had no gene match. This CDR3 comprises 18 residues. Germline CDR1 is LGHDT and CDR2 is YNNKEL (reference sequence). The CDR3 loop is CASCFRLAGGHSYNEQFF. The DNA for the CDR3 is TGTGCCAGCTGTTTTAGGCTAGCGGGGGGTCACTCCTACAATGAGCAGTTCTTC.

On this clonotype itself: A much more abundant neighbour one base away suggests this may be a read error. The rearrangement links TRBV6-1 to TRBJ1-3; D ambiguous. The V gene's germline CDR1 is MNHNS and CDR2 SASEGT. Trimming removed 4 bases at V and 1 base at J, with 14 bases between. This CDR3 spans 16 amino acids. The CDR3 DNA reads as TGTGCCAGCAGTGCCCGGCGGCTCAATTCTGGAAACACCATATATTTT. Protein: CASSARRLNSGNTIYF.

Many counts were recorded for this clonotype. The chain carries TRBV24-1 and TRBJ2-2; 7 bases are shared with TRBD1. The V segment lost 0 bases and the J segment 2 bases; nucleotides outside the gene matches: 2. Germline CDR1 reads KGHDR; CDR2 reads SFDVKD. The CDR3 is 16 amino acids. In nucleotides, the CDR3 is TGTGCCACCAGTGATTTGGGGACAGTTAACACCGGGGAGCTGTTTTTT. It yields the protein CATSDLGTVNTGELFF.

At least ten counts were recorded for this clonotype. The chain combines TRBV7-2 with TRBJ2-2; no clear D. This CDR3 is built from 14 residues. The germline V gene encodes CDR1 SGHTA and CDR2 FQGNSA. Trimming pared 1 base from V and 5 bases from J, leaving 8 bases between. The CDR3 bases are TGTGCCAGCAGCTTAGACCCCCCAACCGGGGAGCTGTTTTTT. Protein: CASSLDPPTGELFF.

This clonotype was detected many times. V usage is TRBV29-1 and J usage is TRBJ1-2; D not certain. Per germline, CDR1 SQVTM and CDR2 ANQGSEA. V was cut by 7 bases and J by 4 bases, with 13 bases left in between. The CDR3 is 12 amino acids. The CDR3 DNA reads as TGCAGCGCCCCCGGGGTTGGCTATGGCTACACCTTC. Translation gives CSAPGVGYGYTF.

This clonotype was seen a few times. The V and J genes are TRBV19 and TRBJ1-2, with D unclear. CDR3 size: 12 residues. V gave up 3 bases and J gave up 6 bases, with 8 bases separating them. Germline assignment: CDR1 LNHDA and CDR2 SQIVND (reference sequence). The CDR3 bases are TGTGCCAGTAGTATGGGATTCAATGGCTACACCTTC. As protein: CASSMGFNGYTF.

There are many counts of this clonotype. The chain is built from TRBV27 and TRBJ2-7, with 9 bases aligning to TRBD1. The junction had 10 bases not matched to a gene; V was cut back by 1 base and J by 6 bases. This CDR3 contains 16 residues. Germline CDR1 is MNHEY and CDR2 is SMNVEV (reference sequence). The CDR3 region has the DNA TGTGCCAGCAGTTTATTCCCGGGACAGGGCTTGGTCGAGCAGTACTTC. This gives the protein CASSLFPGQGLVEQYF.

This clonotype was found many times. The J gene is TRBJ2-7, the V gene TRBV10-3; no clear D. The germline V gene has CDR1 ENHRY and CDR2 SYGVKD. V was pared by 6 bases and J by 3 bases, with 15 bases between. The CDR3 consists of 14 residues. DNA for the CDR3: TGTGCCATCAGATCTGGAGTTGCCGGCTACGAGCAGTACGTC. Residues: CAIRSGVAGYEQYV.

In this sample, this clonotype turned up many times. J is TRBJ2-5 and V is TRBV5-6; no definite D call. CDR3 length: 13 residues. Germline V gives CDR1 SGHDT, CDR2 YYEEEE. The V end lost 0 bases, the J end lost 2 bases, and 5 bases lay between the germline ends. CDR3 sequence: CASSLVGQETQYF. In DNA, the CDR3 is TGTGCCAGCAGCTTGGTCGGTCAAGAGACCCAGTACTTC.